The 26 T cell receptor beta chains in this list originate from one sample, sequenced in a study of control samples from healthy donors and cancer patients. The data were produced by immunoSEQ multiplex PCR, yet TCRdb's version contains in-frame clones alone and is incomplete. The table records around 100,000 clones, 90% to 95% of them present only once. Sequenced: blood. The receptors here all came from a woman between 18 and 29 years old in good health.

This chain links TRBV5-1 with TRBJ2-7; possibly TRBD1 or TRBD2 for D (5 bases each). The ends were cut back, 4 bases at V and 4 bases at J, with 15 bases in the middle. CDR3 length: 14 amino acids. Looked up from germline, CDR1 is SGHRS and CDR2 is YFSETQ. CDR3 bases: TGCGCCAGCAGCAGGCACGGGGCTCAATACGAGCAGTACTTC. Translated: CASSRHGAQYEQYF.

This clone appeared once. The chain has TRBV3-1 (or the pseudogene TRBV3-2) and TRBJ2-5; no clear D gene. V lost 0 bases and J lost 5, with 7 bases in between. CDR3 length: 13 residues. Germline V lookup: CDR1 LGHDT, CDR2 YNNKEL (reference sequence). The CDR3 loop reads CASSQDPGETQYF. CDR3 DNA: TGTGCCAGCAGCCAAGACCCCGGGGAGACCCAGTACTTC.

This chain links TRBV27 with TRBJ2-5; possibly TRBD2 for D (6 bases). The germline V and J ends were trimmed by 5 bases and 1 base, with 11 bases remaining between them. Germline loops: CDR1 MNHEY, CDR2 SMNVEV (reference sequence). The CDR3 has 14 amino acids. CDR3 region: CASSRSGLQETQYF. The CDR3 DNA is TGTGCCAGCAGTAGATCGGGACTCCAAGAGACCCAGTACTTC.

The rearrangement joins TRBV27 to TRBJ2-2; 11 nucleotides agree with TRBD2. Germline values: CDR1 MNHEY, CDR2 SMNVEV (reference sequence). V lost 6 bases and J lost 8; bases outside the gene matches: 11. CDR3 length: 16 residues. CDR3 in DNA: TGTGCCAGCAGCCTTATAGCGGGAGGGCCAACTGGGGAGCTGTTTTTT. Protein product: CASSLIAGGPTGELFF.

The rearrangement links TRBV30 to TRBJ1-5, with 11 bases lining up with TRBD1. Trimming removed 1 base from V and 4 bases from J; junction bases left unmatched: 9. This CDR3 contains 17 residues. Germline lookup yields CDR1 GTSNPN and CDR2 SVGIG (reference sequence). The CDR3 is CAWSDFWTGGWNQPQHF. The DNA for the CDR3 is TGTGCCTGGAGTGATTTCTGGACAGGGGGCTGGAATCAGCCCCAGCATTTT.

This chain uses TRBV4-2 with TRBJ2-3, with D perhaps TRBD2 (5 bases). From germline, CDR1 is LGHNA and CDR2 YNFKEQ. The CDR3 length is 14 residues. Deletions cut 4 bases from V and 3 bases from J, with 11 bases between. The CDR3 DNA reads TGTGCCAGCAGCCTATATTCGGGAACAGATACGCAGTATTTT. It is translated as CASSLYSGTDTQYF.

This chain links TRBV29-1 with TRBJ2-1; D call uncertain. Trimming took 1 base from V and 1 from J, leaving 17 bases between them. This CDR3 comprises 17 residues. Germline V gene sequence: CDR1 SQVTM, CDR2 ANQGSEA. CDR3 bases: TGCAGCGTTGAAGGTGGGGAACTATCATTGTCCTACAATGAGCAGTTCTTC. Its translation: CSVEGGELSLSYNEQFF.

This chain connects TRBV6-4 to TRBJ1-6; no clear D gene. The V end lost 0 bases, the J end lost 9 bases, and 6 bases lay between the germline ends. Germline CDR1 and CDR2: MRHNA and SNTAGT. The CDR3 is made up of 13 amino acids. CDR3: CASSDSKGSPLHF. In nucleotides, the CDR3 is TGTGCCAGCAGTGACTCGAAGGGTTCACCCCTCCACTTT.

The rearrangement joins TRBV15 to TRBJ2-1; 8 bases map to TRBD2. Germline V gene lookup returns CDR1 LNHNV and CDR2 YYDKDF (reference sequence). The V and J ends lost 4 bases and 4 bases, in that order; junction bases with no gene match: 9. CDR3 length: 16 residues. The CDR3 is CATSIGGAGIYNEQFF. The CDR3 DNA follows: TGTGCCACCAGCATCGGGGGGGCCGGTATTTACAATGAGCAGTTCTTC.

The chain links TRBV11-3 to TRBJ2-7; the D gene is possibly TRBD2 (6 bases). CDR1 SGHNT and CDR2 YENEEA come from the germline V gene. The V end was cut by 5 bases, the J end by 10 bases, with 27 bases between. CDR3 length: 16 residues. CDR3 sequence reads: CASSPPFMEGSVSQYF. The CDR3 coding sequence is TGTGCCAGCAGCCCGCCTTTTATGGAGGGTTCTGTGTCCCAGTACTTC. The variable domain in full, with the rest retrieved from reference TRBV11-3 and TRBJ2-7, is EAGVVQSPRYKIIEKKQPVAFWCNPISGHNTLYWYLQNLGQGPELLIRYENEEAVDDSQLPKDRFSAERLKGVDSTLKIQPAELGDSAVYLCASSPPFMEGSVSQYFGPGTRLTVT.

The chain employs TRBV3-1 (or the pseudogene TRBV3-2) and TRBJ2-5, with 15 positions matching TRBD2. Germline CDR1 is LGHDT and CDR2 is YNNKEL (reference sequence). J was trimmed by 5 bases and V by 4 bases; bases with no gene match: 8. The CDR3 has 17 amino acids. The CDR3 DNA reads TGTGCCAGCAGCCCCTGGACTAGCGGGAGGGCCGTTGAGACCCAGTACTTC. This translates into CASSPWTSGRAVETQYF.

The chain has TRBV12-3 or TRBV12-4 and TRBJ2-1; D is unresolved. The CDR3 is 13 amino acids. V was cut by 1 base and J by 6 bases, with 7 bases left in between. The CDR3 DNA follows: TGTGCCAGCAGTTTAGGCCTAGTCAATGAGCAGTTCTTC. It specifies CASSLGLVNEQFF.

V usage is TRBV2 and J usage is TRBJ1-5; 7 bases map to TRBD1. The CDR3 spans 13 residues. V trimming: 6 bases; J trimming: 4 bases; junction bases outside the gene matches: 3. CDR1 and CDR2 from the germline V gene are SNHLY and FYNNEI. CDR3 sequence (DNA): TGTGCCAGCAGGGGGACAGCAAATCAGCCCCAGCATTTT. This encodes CASRGTANQPQHF. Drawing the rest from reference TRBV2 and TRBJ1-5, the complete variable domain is EPEVTQTPSHQVTQMGQEVILRCVPISNHLYFYWYRQILGQKVEFLVSFYNNEISEKSEIFDDQFSVERPDGSNFTLKIRSTKLEDSAMYFCASRGTANQPQHFGDGTRLSIL.

The DNA of the CDR3 is TGTGCCAGCAGTGGAAGTCGGGGACAGGGAGACCGATTGACTGAAGCTTTCTTT. Encoded protein: CASSGSRGQGDRLTEAFF. The chain employs TRBV2 and TRBJ1-1, with 9 positions matching TRBD1. After removal of 4 bases from V and 5 bases from J, the junction contained 17 bases not matched to a gene. The CDR3 sequence is 18 residues long. Germline assignment: CDR1 SNHLY and CDR2 FYNNEI.

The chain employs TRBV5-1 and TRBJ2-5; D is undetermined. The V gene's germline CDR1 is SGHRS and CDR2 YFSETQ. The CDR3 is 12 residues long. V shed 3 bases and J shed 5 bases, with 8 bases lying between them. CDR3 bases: TGCGCCAGCAGCTCTACCTGGGAGACCCAGTACTTC. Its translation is CASSSTWETQYF. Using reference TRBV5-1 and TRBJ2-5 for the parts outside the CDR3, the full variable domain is KAGVTQTPRYLIKTRGQQVTLSCSPISGHRSVSWYQQTPGQGLQFLFEYFSETQRNKGNFPGRFSGRQFSNSRSEMNVSTLELGDSALYLCASSSTWETQYFGPGTRLLVL.

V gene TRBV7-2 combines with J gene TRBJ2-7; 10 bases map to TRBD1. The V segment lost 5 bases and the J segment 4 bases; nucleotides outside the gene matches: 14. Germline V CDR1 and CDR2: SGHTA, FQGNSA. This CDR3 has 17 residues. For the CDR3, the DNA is TGTGCCAGCAGCCTAGACAGGGGGCGAAAGCGTCCTTACGAGCAGTACTTC. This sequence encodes CASSLDRGRKRPYEQYF.

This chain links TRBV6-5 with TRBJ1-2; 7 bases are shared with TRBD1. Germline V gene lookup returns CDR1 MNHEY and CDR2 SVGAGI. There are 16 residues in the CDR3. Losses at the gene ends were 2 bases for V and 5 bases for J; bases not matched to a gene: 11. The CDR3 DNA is TGTGCCAGCAGTTACACTAAACAGGGGTGGGGATATGGCTACACCTTC. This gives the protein CASSYTKQGWGYGYTF.

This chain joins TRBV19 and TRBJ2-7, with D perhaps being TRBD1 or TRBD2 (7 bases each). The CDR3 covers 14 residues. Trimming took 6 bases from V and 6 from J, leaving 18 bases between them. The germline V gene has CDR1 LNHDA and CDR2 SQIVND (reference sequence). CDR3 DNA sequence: TGTGCCAGTAGCTCGTCGGGACAGCGGGGCGAGCAGTACTTC. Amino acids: CASSSSGQRGEQYF.

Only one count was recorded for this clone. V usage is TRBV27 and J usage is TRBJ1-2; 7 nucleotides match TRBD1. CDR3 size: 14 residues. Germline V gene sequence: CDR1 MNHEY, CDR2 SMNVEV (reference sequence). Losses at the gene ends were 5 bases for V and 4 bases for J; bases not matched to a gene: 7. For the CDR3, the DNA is TGTGCCAGCAGTCGCCGACAGGGCCCCTATGGCTACACCTTC. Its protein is CASSRRQGPYGYTF.

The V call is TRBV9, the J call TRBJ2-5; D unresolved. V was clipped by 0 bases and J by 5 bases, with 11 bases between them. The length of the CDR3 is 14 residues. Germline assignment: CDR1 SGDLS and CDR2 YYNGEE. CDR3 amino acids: CASSVVPMGETQYF. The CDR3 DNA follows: TGTGCCAGCAGCGTAGTTCCCATGGGGGAGACCCAGTACTTC.

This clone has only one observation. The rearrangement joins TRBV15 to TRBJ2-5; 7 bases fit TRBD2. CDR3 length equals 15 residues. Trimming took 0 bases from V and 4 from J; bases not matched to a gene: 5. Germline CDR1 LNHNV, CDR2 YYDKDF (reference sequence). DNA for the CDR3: TGTGCCACCAGCAGAGATTACGGGGAGGGAGAGACCCAGTACTTC. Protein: CATSRDYGEGETQYF.

The CDR3, as DNA: TGTGCCAGCAGGAGCGGACAGGGGGCGCCCGGCTACACCTTC. Protein: CASRSGQGAPGYTF. The V and J genes are TRBV2 and TRBJ1-2, with 11 positions matching TRBD1. J was trimmed by 8 bases and V by 6 bases; bases with no gene match: 8. Germline V gene lookup returns CDR1 SNHLY and CDR2 FYNNEI. CDR3 length: 14 residues.

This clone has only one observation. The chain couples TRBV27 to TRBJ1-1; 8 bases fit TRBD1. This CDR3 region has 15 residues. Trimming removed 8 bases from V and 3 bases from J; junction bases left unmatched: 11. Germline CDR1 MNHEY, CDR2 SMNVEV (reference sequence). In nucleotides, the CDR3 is TGTGCCAGCCTAAGCGCCGGGACAGGAGACACTGAAGCTTTCTTT. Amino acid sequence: CASLSAGTGDTEAFF.

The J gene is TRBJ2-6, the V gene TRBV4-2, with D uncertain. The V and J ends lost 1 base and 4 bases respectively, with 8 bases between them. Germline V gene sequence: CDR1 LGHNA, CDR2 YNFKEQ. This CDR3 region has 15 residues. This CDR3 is CASSQVSTGANVLTF. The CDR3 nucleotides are TGTGCCAGCAGCCAAGTGTCCACCGGGGCCAACGTCCTGACTTTC.

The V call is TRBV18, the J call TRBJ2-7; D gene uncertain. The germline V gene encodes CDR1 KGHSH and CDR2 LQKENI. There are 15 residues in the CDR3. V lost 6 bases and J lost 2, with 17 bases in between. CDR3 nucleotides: TGTGCCAGCTCCCGATCTATGGACGGAACCTACGAGCAGTACTTC. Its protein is CASSRSMDGTYEQYF.

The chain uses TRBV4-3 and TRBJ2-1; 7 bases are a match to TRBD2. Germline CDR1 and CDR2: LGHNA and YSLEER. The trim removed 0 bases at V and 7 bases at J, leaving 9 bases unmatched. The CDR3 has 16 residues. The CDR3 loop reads CASSQEYKLAGNEQFF. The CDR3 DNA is TGCGCCAGCAGCCAAGAATATAAGTTAGCGGGTAATGAGCAGTTCTTC.